One and the same sample provided the 21 T cell receptor beta chains below, sequenced in a study of early stage breast cancer tumors. Here immunoSEQ multiplex PCR was the method, and the copy in TCRdb shows in-frame clones only, minus some. This table holds about 6,000 clones, about three quarters found once. The specimen sequenced was normal breast tissue next to the tumor. The receptors were sampled from a person between 65 and 79 years old with breast cancer.

The rearrangement links TRBV6-5 to TRBJ2-3; possible D gene TRBD2, 5 bases. This CDR3 contains 14 residues. In germline, CDR1 is MNHEY, CDR2 SVGAGI. Trimming removed 0 bases at V and 10 bases at J, with 14 bases between. CDR3 bases: TGTGCCAGCAGTTACTCGAGGGCTGCGTCGGCGCAGTATTTT. Encoded protein: CASSYSRAASAQYF.

The chain couples TRBV7-2 to TRBJ2-2, with a weak D call TRBD2 (6 bases). Germline CDR1 reads SGHTA; CDR2 reads FQGNSA. V shed 6 bases and J shed 2 bases, with 16 bases lying between them. CDR3 length: 16 residues. CDR3 in DNA: TGTGCCAGCAGACAGGAGGCGGGGAGAAACACCGGGGAGCTGTTTTTT. Protein sequence: CASRQEAGRNTGELFF. Full variable domain (remainder filled in from reference TRBV7-2 and TRBJ2-2): GAGVSQSPSNKVTEKGKDVELRCDPISGHTALYWYRQSLGQGLEFLIYFQGNSAPDKSGLPSDRFSAERTGGSVSTLTIQRTQQEDSAVYLCASRQEAGRNTGELFFGEGSRLTVL.

The chain combines TRBV5-6 with TRBJ2-3, with D unclear. This CDR3 has 14 residues. V dropped 5 bases and J dropped 2 bases, with 12 bases sitting between them. The V gene's germline CDR1 is SGHDT and CDR2 YYEEEE. The CDR3 loop reads CASRDSRSTDTQYF. CDR3 bases: TGTGCCAGCAGGGATAGCAGATCCACAGATACGCAGTATTTT.

This clone was seen only a few times. The chain recombines TRBV5-1 with TRBJ2-7; 16 nucleotides align to TRBD2. CDR1 is SGHRS, CDR2 YFSETQ, per germline. The CDR3 spans 14 residues. Trimming at V came to 6 bases and at J to 8 bases, leaving 5 bases not matched to a gene. This chain's CDR3 is CASTQGLAGGQQYF. In nucleotides, the CDR3 is TGCGCCAGCACCCAGGGACTAGCGGGAGGGCAGCAGTACTTC.

V gene TRBV30 combines with J gene TRBJ1-5; D unresolved. Germline V CDR1 and CDR2: GTSNPN, SVGIG (reference sequence). V gave up 0 bases and J gave up 1 base, with 7 bases separating them. This CDR3 region has 14 residues. The DNA for the CDR3 is TGTGCCTGGAGTGTAGAGACAAGCAATCAGCCCCAGCATTTT. It specifies CAWSVETSNQPQHF. The full variable domain, in which reference TRBV30 and TRBJ1-5 provide the parts outside the CDR3, is SQTIHQWPATLVQPVGSPLSLECTVEGTSNPNLYWYRQAAGRGLQLLFYSVGIGQISSEVPQNLSASRPQDRQFILSSKKLLLSDSGFYLCAWSVETSNQPQHFGDGTRLSIL.

The DNA of the CDR3 is TGTGCCAGCAGCTTAACGGGGGGGCAGTATGAGACCCAGTACTTC. It codes for CASSLTGGQYETQYF. The chain has TRBV5-4 and TRBJ2-5, with 8 bases that match TRBD2. J gave up 5 bases and V 2 bases, and 8 bases lay outside the gene matches. The CDR3 is 15 amino acids. Germline V CDR1 and CDR2: SGHNT, YYREEE (reference sequence).

V usage is TRBV7-2 and J usage is TRBJ1-6; tentatively, D is TRBD1 (5 bases). V shed 5 bases and J shed 7 bases, with 15 bases lying between them. CDR1 and CDR2 (germline): SGHTA, FQGNSA. There are 15 residues in the CDR3. The CDR3 DNA reads TGTGCCAGCAGCCCAATCGGGACTGCAAATTCACCCCTCCACTTT. This gives the protein CASSPIGTANSPLHF.

The chain is built from TRBV18 and TRBJ2-5; D may be TRBD1 (6 bases). The J call is uncertain, as TRBJ2-7 better fits the DNA end. Germline-derived CDR1 and CDR2 are KGHSH and LQKENI. The CDR3 sequence is 13 residues long. The CDR3 loop reads CASASGAAYEQYF. In nucleotides, the CDR3 is TGTGCCAGCGCCTCAGGGGCGGCGTACGAGCAGTACTTC.

The J gene is TRBJ2-3, the V gene TRBV30; 10 positions agree with TRBD1. There are 15 residues in the CDR3. Trimming cost V 5 bases and J 1 base; bases outside gene matches: 6. Germline V gene lookup returns CDR1 GTSNPN and CDR2 SVGIG (reference sequence). CDR3 bases: TGTGCCTGGGGATCCGGGACAGGGGGCACAGATACGCAGTATTTT. It codes for CAWGSGTGGTDTQYF.

The genes are TRBV7-9 and TRBJ2-3, with D possibly TRBD2 on 6 matching bases. The V gene's germline CDR1 is SEHNR and CDR2 FQNEAQ (reference sequence). The CDR3 covers 12 residues. V shed 2 bases and J shed 8 bases, with 8 bases lying between them. The CDR3 nucleotides are TGTGCCAGCAGCTTACTGGGGGGTACGCAGTATTTT. Its translation: CASSLLGGTQYF.

CDR3 protein: CASGLAPNTEAFF. CDR3 DNA sequence: TGTGCTAGTGGCCTGGCCCCGAACACTGAAGCTTTCTTT. V usage is TRBV12-5 and J usage is TRBJ1-1; D unresolved. In germline, CDR1 is LGHNT, CDR2 FRNRAP. Trimming took 6 bases from V and 1 from J, leaving 9 bases between them. CDR3 length: 13 residues.

CDR3 DNA sequence: TGCGCCAGCAGCTTGTGGGGACTAGCGGGGGTAGGGGGCACAGATACGCAGTATTTT. This gives the protein CASSLWGLAGVGGTDTQYF. The rearrangement joins TRBV5-1 to TRBJ2-3; TRBD2 matches 14 bases. The germline CDR1 and CDR2 sequences are SGHRS and YFSETQ. The ends lost 1 base at V and 1 base at J; junction bases unmatched: 8. The CDR3 runs 19 residues.

This sequence joins TRBV6-1 and TRBJ1-3, with D perhaps matching TRBD1 (6 bases). From germline, CDR1 is MNHNS and CDR2 SASEGT. Trimming took 7 bases from V and 4 from J, leaving 11 bases between them. The length of the CDR3 is 13 residues. The CDR3 DNA reads as TGTGCCAGCAAGATTCAGGGGGGAAACACCATATATTTT. The encoded protein is CASKIQGGNTIYF.

The chain joins TRBV1 to TRBJ1-6. TRBV1 is labeled a pseudogene. The CDR3 covers 16 residues. DNA of the CDR3: TGCACCAGCAGCCAACCAAACTGTGTGAGTAATTCACCCCTCCACTTT. Amino acids: CTSSQPNCVSNSPLHF.

The chain joins TRBV7-8 to TRBJ2-3; 10 positions match TRBD2. The length of the CDR3 is 16 residues. The V gene end was trimmed by 4 bases and the J gene end by 1 base; junction bases not matched to a gene: 5. CDR1 is SGHVS and CDR2 is FQNEAQ in the germline V gene. This CDR3 is CASSSPGTSGTDTQYF. The CDR3 region has the DNA TGTGCCAGCAGCTCGCCCGGGACTAGCGGCACAGATACGCAGTATTTT.

The sample holds a few counts of this clone. The chain links TRBV7-6 to TRBJ1-5; weak D call: TRBD1 (6 bases). The V and J ends lost 8 bases and 3 bases respectively, with 8 bases between them. The CDR3 runs to 12 residues. Germline V gene lookup returns CDR1 SGHVS and CDR2 FNYEAQ. CDR3 sequence: CASGQINQPQHF. CDR3 coding DNA: TGTGCCAGCGGACAGATCAATCAGCCCCAGCATTTT.

The chain recombines TRBV5-1 with TRBJ1-1, with 7 bases that match TRBD1. The V gene's germline CDR1 is SGHRS and CDR2 YFSETQ. The CDR3 is 15 amino acids. Trimming at V came to 1 base and at J to 3 bases, leaving 6 bases not matched to a gene. The CDR3 DNA reads as TGCGCCAGCAGCTTGCGGTCCGGGACAGACACTGAAGCTTTCTTT. Its translation: CASSLRSGTDTEAFF.

This rearrangement joins TRBV30 to TRBJ2-1, with TRBD2 as a possible D gene (6 bases). Between the trimmed V and J ends, which lost 8 bases and 3 bases, there was a span of 17 bases. Germline assignment: CDR1 GTSNPN and CDR2 SVGIG (reference sequence). This CDR3 region has 14 residues. DNA for the CDR3: TGTGCCGCCAATCGACTAGGTAGCTACAATGAGCAGTTCTTC. Its translation: CAANRLGSYNEQFF.

This clone was observed a single time. The rearrangement uses TRBV7-9 and TRBJ2-7, with a possible D match to TRBD1 (6 bases). CDR1 and CDR2 from the germline V gene are SEHNR and FQNEAQ (reference sequence). Trimming pared 4 bases from V and 2 bases from J, leaving 12 bases between. This CDR3 spans 14 amino acids. The chain's CDR3 is CASSWAGDAYEQYF. The DNA of the CDR3 is TGTGCCAGCAGCTGGGCAGGGGATGCCTACGAGCAGTACTTC.

DNA of the CDR3: TGTGCCAGCAGCCTTTGGACCTCAGGGGGACAGTACTTC. Amino acid sequence: CASSLWTSGGQYF. The chain carries TRBV13 and TRBJ2-4; TRBD1 matches at 7 bases. The CDR3 loop spans 13 amino acids. V trimming: 5 bases; J trimming: 13 bases; junction bases outside the gene matches: 11. Germline CDR1 PRHDT, CDR2 FYEKMQ (reference sequence).

This chain links TRBV28 with TRBJ1-2; D remains unclear. V lost 8 bases, J lost 8 bases, and 15 bases lay in between. Germline V gene sequence: CDR1 MDHEN, CDR2 SYDVKM. CDR3 length: 12 amino acids. CDR3 sequence: CASLVGSLGYTF. The CDR3 DNA is TGTGCCAGCCTAGTGGGTTCCCTCGGCTACACCTTC.